Listed below are T cell receptor beta chains from one sample, sequenced in a study of control samples from healthy donors and cancer patients. Libraries were prepared by immunoSEQ multiplex PCR; TCRdb keeps only in-frame clonotypes and omits some of them. The sample shows over 100,000 clones, 90% of them seen only once. The sequenced material came from blood. The source of these receptors is a human donor in good health. The donor label of this sample is uncertain. CDR3s include the opening cysteine and the closing phenylalanine or tryptophan. Fields, in order: D gene, V gene, J gene, clone size, CDR3 DNA, CDR3 protein. D genes are given only for firm matches. Only part of the rows carry a size: once, few, many, or a class if the clone is expanded.

TRBD1	TRBV19	TRBJ1-5	.	TGTGCCAGTAGTCCCCGGGGAGGGACAGGGGGCAATCAGCCCCAGCATTTT	CASSPRGGTGGNQPQHF
.	TRBV30	TRBJ1-5	.	TGTGCCTGGAGTGTAACCGATAGCAATCAGCCCCAGCATTTT	CAWSVTDSNQPQHF
.	TRBV11-3	TRBJ2-3	.	TGTGCCAGCAGCCAGCTAGTGGGAGATACGCAGTATTTT	CASSQLVGDTQYF
TRBD1	TRBV28	TRBJ1-3	few	TGTGCCAGCAGTTCGTGGGACAGCCGCTCTGGAAACACCATATATTTT	CASSSWDSRSGNTIYF
.	TRBV5-1	TRBJ1-1	.	TGCGCCAGCAGCTTGGCCAACCAAAACACTGAAGCTTTCTTT	CASSLANQNTEAFF
.	TRBV10-3	TRBJ2-1	.	TGTGCCATCAATCCGGGACTCCTATACAATGAGCAGTTCTTC	CAINPGLLYNEQFF
.	TRBV11-2	TRBJ2-2	once	TGTGCCAGCAGCTTAGAGTCAGGGTTCACCGGGGAGCTGTTTTTT	CASSLESGFTGELFF
TRBD1	TRBV30	TRBJ2-2	once	TGTGCCTGGAGTGGCCCGGGACAGGGGTTCTTACGAGCGAACACCGGGGAGCTGTTTTTT	CAWSGPGQGFLRANTGELFF
.	TRBV4-1	TRBJ1-2	.	TGCGCCAGCAGCCAAGAAGGTAGACACCTTGGCTACACCTTC	CASSQEGRHLGYTF
TRBD2	TRBV2	TRBJ2-7	.	TGTGCCAGCAGTGCCGGGAGGGGGGCCTACGAGCAGTACTTC	CASSAGRGAYEQYF
.	TRBV7-9	TRBJ1-2	.	TGTGCCAGCAGCTTGGGCGCGTCGTGGGGCTATGGCTACACCTTC	CASSLGASWGYGYTF
TRBD2	TRBV27	TRBJ2-1	.	TGTGCCAGCAGTTTGCGTAGCGGGGGCCTCAATGAGCAGTTCTTC	CASSLRSGGLNEQFF
TRBD1	TRBV5-6	TRBJ1-5	.	TGTGCCAGCAGCTGGAGGTGGGACAGGAGCGATCAGCCCCAGCATTTT	CASSWRWDRSDQPQHF
.	TRBV12-3/TRBV12-4	TRBJ2-1	once	TGTGCCAGCAGCCCTGAACCCAATGAGCAGTTCTTC	CASSPEPNEQFF
.	TRBV3-1/TRBV3-2	TRBJ1-5	few	TGTGCCAGCAGCCAAGGACACCGGGACCCACGTCAGCCCCAGCATTTT	CASSQGHRDPRQPQHF
TRBD2	TRBV13	TRBJ2-1	.	TGTGCCAGCAGCCTAGCGGGGGGCCCCTCTGGGAATGAGCAGTTCTTC	CASSLAGGPSGNEQFF
.	TRBV3-1/TRBV3-2	TRBJ1-2	once	TGTGCCAGCAGCCAAGGGGGTAATTATGGCTACACCTTC	CASSQGGNYGYTF
.	TRBV4-3	TRBJ2-2	.	TGCGCCAGCAGCCAAGTTTTCCTCGGGGAGCTGTTTTTT	CASSQVFLGELFF
TRBD1	TRBV12-5	TRBJ1-1	few	TGTGCTAGTGGTTTGGTACGGTCAGGGGGCTTCGGAAACACTGAAGCTTTCTTT	CASGLVRSGGFGNTEAFF
TRBD2	TRBV3-1/TRBV3-2	TRBJ2-3	.	TGTGCCAGCAGCCGAGGGACTAGCGGGGCGAGCACAGATACGCAGTATTTT	CASSRGTSGASTDTQYF
.	TRBV30	TRBJ2-2	.	TGTGCCTGGAAGGGGCTGTCGAACACCGGGGAGCTGTTTTTT	CAWKGLSNTGELFF
.	TRBV25-1	TRBJ2-6	few	TGTGCCAGCACCACGGGGTGGGGGGCCAACGTCCTGACTTTC	CASTTGWGANVLTF
.	TRBV18	TRBJ2-7	.	TGTGCCAGCTCACCACCGGCCAGGGCAACCTACGAGCAGTACTTC	CASSPPARATYEQYF
TRBD1	TRBV7-2	TRBJ1-2	.	TGTGCCAGCAGCTTAGACCCCGGGACAGGGCTCTATGGCTACACCTTC	CASSLDPGTGLYGYTF
.	TRBV28	TRBJ1-5	.	TGTGCCAGCAGTTCCCTCGGGGCGTGGGATCAGCCCCAGCATTTT	CASSSLGAWDQPQHF
.	TRBV7-6	TRBJ1-6	.	TGTGCCAGCAGCTTAAGACCCCCGGGACGGGTAAATTCACCCCTCCACTTT	CASSLRPPGRVNSPLHF
.	TRBV6-5	TRBJ1-3	.	TGTGCCAGCCTGGACTCTTCCCTCTCTGGAAACACCATATATTTT	CASLDSSLSGNTIYF
.	TRBV19	TRBJ1-3	.	TGTGCCAGTAGTCCCTCATCTCGGGGTTCCTCTGGAAACACCATATATTTT	CASSPSSRGSSGNTIYF
TRBD1	TRBV3-1/TRBV3-2	TRBJ2-1	.	TGTGCCAGCAGCCAAAAAGGGGGCTACGGGTCCCCGCAGTTCTTC	CASSQKGGYGSPQFF